These T cell receptor beta chains were read from a single sample in a study of blood T cell repertoires in COVID-19. Clones were read by immunoSEQ multiplex PCR, and TCRdb kept only the in-frame ones, dropping some. This table holds hundreds of thousands of clones, around 84% found once. Material for sequencing was PBMCs or T cells enriched from blood (not recorded which). These receptors all come from a man aged 30 to 45 with acute COVID-19. Each CDR3 is given with its conserved first and last residue. The order of the fields is D gene, clone size, J gene, V gene, CDR3 DNA, CDR3 protein. D genes are given only for firm matches. Clone size is given for some rows only: seen once, a few or many times, or a class if the clone is expanded.

D: TRBD2; size: -; J: TRBJ2-1; V: TRBV11-3; DNA: TGTGCCAGCAGCCGGGGACTAGCGGGGGGACTAGGGAATGAGCAGTTCTTC; CDR3: CASSRGLAGGLGNEQFF
D: TRBD1; size: -; J: TRBJ1-2; V: TRBV6-5; DNA: TGTGCCAGCAGGGGACAGGGAATCTATGGCTACACCTTC; CDR3: CASRGQGIYGYTF
D: TRBD2; size: -; J: TRBJ2-1; V: TRBV5-6; DNA: TGTGCCAGCAGCGGGAGGGGCAGGTACAATGAGCAGTTCTTC; CDR3: CASSGRGRYNEQFF
D: -; size: -; J: TRBJ1-2; V: TRBV12-3/TRBV12-4; DNA: TGTGCCAGCCGGATCAGGGCGGGGTATGGCTACACCTTC; CDR3: CASRIRAGYGYTF
D: -; size: -; J: TRBJ2-3; V: TRBV5-4; DNA: TGTGCCAGCAGCTTGTCCTACTCAGATACGCAGTATTTT; CDR3: CASSLSYSDTQYF
D: -; size: -; J: TRBJ2-6; V: TRBV18; DNA: TGTGCCAGCTCACTCCCAAACTCTGGGGCCAACGTCCTGACTTTC; CDR3: CASSLPNSGANVLTF
D: TRBD1; size: -; J: TRBJ2-3; V: TRBV5-4; DNA: TGTGCCAGCAGCTTGGGGGACAGCGGCACAGATACGCAGTATTTT; CDR3: CASSLGDSGTDTQYF
D: -; size: -; J: TRBJ2-1; V: TRBV27; DNA: TGTGCCAGCAGTTTACGGGGGACAGCGCGGGAGCAGTTCTTC; CDR3: CASSLRGTAREQFF
D: -; size: -; J: TRBJ1-1; V: TRBV6-1; DNA: TGTGCCAGCAGTGAATCTGGAGGGTTCACCGAAGCTTTCTTT; CDR3: CASSESGGFTEAFF
D: -; size: -; J: TRBJ2-7; V: TRBV10-2; DNA: TGCGCCAGCAGCTACGATATCTCCTACGAGCAGTACTTC; CDR3: CASSYDISYEQYF
D: TRBD1; size: few; J: TRBJ2-3; V: TRBV2; DNA: TGTGCCAGCAGTGACAGGGGGAAGGGCACAGATACGCAGTATTTT; CDR3: CASSDRGKGTDTQYF
D: -; size: -; J: TRBJ1-1; V: TRBV27; DNA: TGTGCCAGCAGAAAAGCCGGAGGTCGTGAAGCTTTCTTT; CDR3: CASRKAGGREAFF
D: TRBD1; size: -; J: TRBJ1-2; V: TRBV4-1; DNA: TGCGCCAGCAGCCATGAGACAGGGGCATACTCTGGCTACACCTTC; CDR3: CASSHETGAYSGYTF
D: -; size: -; J: TRBJ2-3; V: TRBV7-2; DNA: TGTGCCAGCAGCCCCTTTTCGCCCGTGGGGGGACGCACAGATACGCAGTATTTT; CDR3: CASSPFSPVGGRTDTQYF
D: TRBD1; size: -; J: TRBJ2-7; V: TRBV25-1; DNA: TGTGCCAGCAGTGATCGGGACAGGGGGCGCCCCGAGCAGTACTTC; CDR3: CASSDRDRGRPEQYF
D: TRBD1; size: -; J: TRBJ1-1; V: TRBV15; DNA: TGTGCCACCAGCTCCGGACAGGGACGAGTCACTGAAGCTTTCTTT; CDR3: CATSSGQGRVTEAFF
D: -; size: -; J: TRBJ1-1; V: TRBV12-3/TRBV12-4; DNA: TGTGCCAGCAGACAATCCCTCACTGAAGCTTTCTTT; CDR3: CASRQSLTEAFF